This T cell receptor (beta chain) was retrieved from a study of blood T cell repertoires in COVID-19. Whole-study context: The United States, Italy and Spain supplied acute and convalescent COVID-19 samples.

The V end lost 4 bases, the J end lost 4 bases, and 7 bases lay between the germline ends. Per germline, CDR1 SNHLY and CDR2 FYNNEI. The CDR3 runs 12 residues. The method was immunoSEQ multiplex PCR; TCRdb's version includes in-frame clones alone and lacks a portion of them. Here the sample spans some 85,000 clones, roughly nine tenths being singletons. The table lists this clone with a few counts. Sequenced input: peripheral blood. The TCR originated in a man aged 45-60 years with acute or convalescent COVID-19. The chain carries TRBV2 and TRBJ1-2; D may be TRBD1 (5 bases). The CDR3 region is CASSGGLYGYTF. In DNA, the CDR3 is TGTGCCAGCAGTGGGGGACTCTATGGCTACACCTTC.